The 18 T cell receptor beta chains presented below share a single source sample, sequenced in a study of T-cell memory formation after mild COVID-19. TCRdb reprocessed the 5' RACE reads with MiXCR, giving one entry per CDR3 protein. The sample lists fewer than 15,000 distinct CDR3 sequences, 15% to 20% seen once, with roughly 50% in the top ten. Sequenced sample: PBMCs or a T cell subset sorted from them (not recorded which). The receptor source for this set is a man between 18 and 35 years old who had mild COVID-19 (a few samples of this study predate the infection). Cell type and time point are not known.

The sample holds many counts of this clonotype. The chain joins TRBV9 to TRBJ2-2; D may correspond to TRBD1 or TRBD2 (6 bases each). The V end was cut by 3 bases, the J end by 1 base, with 10 bases between. The CDR3 totals 15 residues. The germline V gene encodes CDR1 SGDLS and CDR2 YYNGEE. CDR3 coding DNA: TGTGCCAGCAGCGCCGGGGGCGGGAACACCGGGGAGCTGTTTTTT. Its translation is CASSAGGGNTGELFF.

This clonotype was seen ten or more times. V usage is TRBV20-1 and J usage is TRBJ2-7; 7 nucleotides line up with TRBD2. The CDR3 is made up of 12 amino acids. V lost 6 bases and J lost 3; bases outside the gene matches: 5. Germline values: CDR1 DFQATT, CDR2 SNEGSKA (reference sequence). CDR3 sequence (DNA): TGCAGTGCCCGTTGGGAGGGCTACGAGCAGTACTTC. Amino acids: CSARWEGYEQYF.

V gene TRBV5-1 combines with J gene TRBJ2-7; D gene ambiguous. V lost 5 bases and J lost 0, with 12 bases in between. The V gene's germline CDR1 is SGHRS and CDR2 YFSETQ. The CDR3 is made up of 14 amino acids. Here the CDR3 reads CASRNPRSSYEQYF. CDR3 sequence (DNA): TGCGCCAGCAGGAATCCCCGGAGCTCCTACGAGCAGTACTTC.

The chain couples TRBV30 to TRBJ2-3, with TRBD1 matching over 9 bases. V was clipped by 0 bases and J by 1 base; unmatched bases: 5. The CDR3 is 16 residues long. Germline CDR1 is GTSNPN and CDR2 is SVGIG (reference sequence). The CDR3 DNA follows: TGTGCCTGGAGTGTACCGCGGACAGGGGGCACAGATACGCAGTATTTT. Protein product: CAWSVPRTGGTDTQYF.

The DNA of the CDR3 is TGTGCCACCAGTATGGAGGGGACCGGGGAGCTGTTTTTT. Its protein is CATSMEGTGELFF. The V call is TRBV24-1, the J call TRBJ2-2; tentative D call: TRBD2 (6 bases). The length of the CDR3 is 13 residues. Trimming removed 6 bases from V and 5 bases from J, with 9 bases in between. Germline V lookup: CDR1 KGHDR, CDR2 SFDVKD.

This clonotype was counted ten times or more. V is TRBV5-1 and J is TRBJ2-1; D might be TRBD1 or TRBD2, each matching 5 bases. Trimming shortened V by 3 bases and J by 6 bases, and 13 bases separated the two germline ends. Germline V gene data show CDR1 as SGHRS and CDR2 as YFSETQ. This CDR3 comprises 14 residues. The CDR3: CASSYGTFLNEQFF. CDR3 DNA: TGCGCCAGCAGCTACGGGACCTTTCTCAATGAGCAGTTCTTC.

This clonotype was observed many times. The chain couples TRBV10-3 to TRBJ2-1, with D maybe TRBD1 (6 bases). The CDR3 has 12 residues. Trimming took 4 bases from V and 9 from J, leaving 10 bases between them. The germline V gene has CDR1 ENHRY and CDR2 SYGVKD. As DNA, the CDR3 is TGTGCCATCAGTGGGGACATCTTTGAGCAGTTCTTC. It is translated as CAISGDIFEQFF.

This rearrangement joins TRBV5-1 to TRBJ1-1, with a tentative D call TRBD1 (6 bases). Trimming shortened V by 3 bases and J by 0 bases, and 9 bases separated the two germline ends. Per the germline V gene, CDR1 is SGHRS and CDR2 is YFSETQ. There are 14 residues in the CDR3. The CDR3 region has the DNA TGCGCCAGCAGCTCACAGGGAATGAACACTGAAGCTTTCTTT. This sequence encodes CASSSQGMNTEAFF.

The V gene is TRBV7-9, the J gene TRBJ2-2; D may be TRBD1 (5 bases). In germline, CDR1 is SEHNR, CDR2 FQNEAQ (reference sequence). The CDR3 is 15 amino acids. V was pared by 6 bases and J by 7 bases, with 18 bases between. The CDR3 here is CASSPGRVINGELFF. For the CDR3, the DNA is TGTGCCAGCAGTCCGGGCAGGGTGATTAACGGGGAGCTGTTTTTT.

J is TRBJ2-3 and V is TRBV24-1, with TRBD1 identical over 8 bases. Trimming removed 4 bases from V and 5 bases from J; junction bases left unmatched: 7. This CDR3 comprises 15 residues. CDR1 KGHDR and CDR2 SFDVKD come from the germline V gene. Here the CDR3 reads CATSDPGQALDTQYF. CDR3 in DNA: TGTGCCACCAGTGACCCGGGACAGGCTTTAGATACGCAGTATTTT.

This clonotype came up many times. This sequence joins TRBV25-1 and TRBJ2-2; D call uncertain. The CDR3 sequence is 14 residues long. Germline V lookup: CDR1 MGHDK, CDR2 SYGVNS. Trimming took off 8 bases at V and 0 bases at J, with 10 bases between the two ends. The CDR3 nucleotides are TGTGCCAGCGGGCAGGCCGCGAACACCGGGGAGCTGTTTTTT. Residues: CASGQAANTGELFF.

V is TRBV7-9 and J is TRBJ1-2; D is uncertain. Trimming cost V 5 bases and J 0 bases, with 10 bases left between them. Germline V gene lookup returns CDR1 SEHNR and CDR2 FQNEAQ (reference sequence). This CDR3 comprises 14 residues. The CDR3 bases are TGTGCCAGCAGCGAACCGAGGGCTAACTATGGCTACACCTTC. Its protein product is CASSEPRANYGYTF.

There are many counts of this clonotype. The chain is built from TRBV7-8 and TRBJ2-1; 9 positions agree with TRBD1. The CDR3 is 15 residues long. V was pared by 3 bases and J by 6 bases, with 6 bases of the junction left unmatched. The germline CDR1 and CDR2 sequences are SGHVS and FQNEAQ. The CDR3 DNA follows: TGTGCCAGCAGCTTCCGGGACAGGGAGAGCAATGAGCAGTTCTTC. It encodes CASSFRDRESNEQFF.

In this sample, this clonotype turned up many times. The chain couples TRBV7-6 to TRBJ2-1, with 10 positions matching TRBD2. The germline V gene encodes CDR1 SGHVS and CDR2 FNYEAQ. V lost 3 bases, J lost 5 bases, and 10 bases stayed unmatched. CDR3 length: 17 residues. The CDR3 region has the DNA TGTGCCAGCAGCTTTACTTCCCCAGCGGGGGGGAACAATGAGCAGTTCTTC. It encodes CASSFTSPAGGNNEQFF.

This clonotype was observed a handful of times. The chain links TRBV30 to TRBJ2-7; 7 nucleotides line up with TRBD2. V shed 0 bases and J 5 bases; nucleotides not matched to a gene: 13. The CDR3 runs to 16 residues. Germline values: CDR1 GTSNPN, CDR2 SVGIG (reference sequence). The CDR3 DNA sequence: TGTGCCTGGAGTGTACAGTGGGGACTACGTACCGACGAGCAGTACTTC. Translation gives CAWSVQWGLRTDEQYF.

V gene TRBV27 combines with J gene TRBJ1-6; D is perhaps TRBD1 (5 bases). The CDR3 loop spans 14 amino acids. Germline CDR1 is MNHEY and CDR2 is SMNVEV (reference sequence). V shed 3 bases and J shed 8 bases, with 11 bases lying between them. CDR3: CASSLSRAYSPLHF. Here the CDR3 DNA reads TGTGCCAGCAGTTTGAGCAGGGCGTATTCACCCCTCCACTTT.

This clonotype has only a few counts. The chain employs TRBV6-1 and TRBJ2-1, with 8 bases lining up with TRBD2. Germline trimming cut 5 bases from V and 6 bases from J; bases unmatched to any gene: 6. Germline CDR1 reads MNHNS; CDR2 reads SASEGT. This CDR3 spans 14 amino acids. CDR3 region: CASSSAGESNEQFF. The CDR3 DNA is TGTGCCAGCAGTTCAGCGGGGGAGAGCAATGAGCAGTTCTTC.

This clonotype was recorded a few times. The V gene is TRBV11-2, the J gene TRBJ2-7; TRBD1 agrees at 8 bases. The V segment lost 4 bases and the J segment 0 bases; nucleotides outside the gene matches: 8. Per the germline V gene, CDR1 is SGHAT and CDR2 is FQNNGV. CDR3 size: 16 residues. CDR3 DNA: TGTGCCAGCAGCTCCCGGACAGGGACCAGCTCCTACGAGCAGTACTTC. This gives the protein CASSSRTGTSSYEQYF.